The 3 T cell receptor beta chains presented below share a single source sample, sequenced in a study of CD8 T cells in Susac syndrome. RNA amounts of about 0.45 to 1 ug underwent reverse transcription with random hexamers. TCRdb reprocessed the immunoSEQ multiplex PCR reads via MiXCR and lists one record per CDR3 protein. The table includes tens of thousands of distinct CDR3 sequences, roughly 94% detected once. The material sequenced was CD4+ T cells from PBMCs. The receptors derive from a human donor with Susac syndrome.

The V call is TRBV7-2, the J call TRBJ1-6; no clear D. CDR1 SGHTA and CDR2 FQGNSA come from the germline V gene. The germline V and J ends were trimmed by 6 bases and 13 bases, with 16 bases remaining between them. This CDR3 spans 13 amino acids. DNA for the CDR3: TGTGCCAGCAGACAAGAAGCTCCCGTCCCCCTCCACTTT. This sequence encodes CASRQEAPVPLHF. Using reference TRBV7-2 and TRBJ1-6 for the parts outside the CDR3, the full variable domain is GAGVSQSPSNKVTEKGKDVELRCDPISGHTALYWYRQSLGQGLEFLIYFQGNSAPDKSGLPSDRFSAERTGGSVSTLTIQRTQQEDSAVYLCASRQEAPVPLHFGNGTRLTVT.

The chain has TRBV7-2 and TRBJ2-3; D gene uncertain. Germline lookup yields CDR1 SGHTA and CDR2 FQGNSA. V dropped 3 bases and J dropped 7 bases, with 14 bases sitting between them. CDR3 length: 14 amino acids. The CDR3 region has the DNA TGTGCCAGCAGCTTCGGACCAACCGGTAATACGCAGTATTTT. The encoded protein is CASSFGPTGNTQYF.

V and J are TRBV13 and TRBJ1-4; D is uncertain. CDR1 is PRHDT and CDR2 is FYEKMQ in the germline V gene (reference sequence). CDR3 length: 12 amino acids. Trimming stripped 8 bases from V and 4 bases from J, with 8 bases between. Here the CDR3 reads CASLGCNEKLFF. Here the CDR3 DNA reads TGTGCCAGCTTAGGGTGTAATGAAAAACTGTTTTTT.